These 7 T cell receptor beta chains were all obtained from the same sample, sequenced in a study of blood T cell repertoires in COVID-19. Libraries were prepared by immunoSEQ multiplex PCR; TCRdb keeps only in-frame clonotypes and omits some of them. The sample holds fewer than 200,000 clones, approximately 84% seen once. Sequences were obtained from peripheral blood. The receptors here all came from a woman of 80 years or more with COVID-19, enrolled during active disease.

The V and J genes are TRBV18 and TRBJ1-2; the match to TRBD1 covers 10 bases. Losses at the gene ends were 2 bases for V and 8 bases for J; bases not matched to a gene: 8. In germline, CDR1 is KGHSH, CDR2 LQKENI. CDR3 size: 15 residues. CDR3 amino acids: CASSPARQGARGYTF. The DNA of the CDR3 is TGTGCCAGCTCACCAGCGCGACAGGGGGCGAGGGGCTACACCTTC.

The CDR3 bases are TGTGCCAGCAGCCCCGTAGTCGCGGGAGTAATCGAGCAGTACTTC. It yields the protein CASSPVVAGVIEQYF. The chain combines TRBV7-7 with TRBJ2-7; 7 bases align to TRBD2. V shed 5 bases, J shed 6 bases, and the junction held 13 bases outside the gene matches. CDR1 is SSHAT and CDR2 is FNYEAQ in the germline V gene (reference sequence). The CDR3 loop spans 15 amino acids.

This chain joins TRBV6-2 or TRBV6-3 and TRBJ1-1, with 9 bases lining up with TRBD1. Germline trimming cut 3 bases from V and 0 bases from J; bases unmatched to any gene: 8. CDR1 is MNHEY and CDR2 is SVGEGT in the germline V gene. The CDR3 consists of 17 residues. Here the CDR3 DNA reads TGTGCCAGCAGTTATCCGAAAGGACAGGGGATGAACACTGAAGCTTTCTTT. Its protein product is CASSYPKGQGMNTEAFF.

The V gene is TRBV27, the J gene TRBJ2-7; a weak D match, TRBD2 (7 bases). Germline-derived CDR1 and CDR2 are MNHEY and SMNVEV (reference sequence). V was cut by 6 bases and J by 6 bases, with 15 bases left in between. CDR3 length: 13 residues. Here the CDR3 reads CASSLWGGREQYF. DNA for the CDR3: TGTGCCAGCAGCCTGTGGGGGGGGCGCGAGCAGTACTTC.

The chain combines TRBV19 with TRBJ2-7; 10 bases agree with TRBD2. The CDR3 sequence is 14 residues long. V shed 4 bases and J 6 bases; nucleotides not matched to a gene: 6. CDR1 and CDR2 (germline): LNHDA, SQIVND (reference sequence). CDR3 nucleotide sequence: TGTGCCAGTAGTACTTCTAGCGGGAGTCTCGAGCAGTACTTC. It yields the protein CASSTSSGSLEQYF.

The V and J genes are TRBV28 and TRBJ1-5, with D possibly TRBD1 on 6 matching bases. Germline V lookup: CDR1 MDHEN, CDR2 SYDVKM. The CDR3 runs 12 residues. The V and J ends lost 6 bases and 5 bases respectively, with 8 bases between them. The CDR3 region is CASSSGDQPQHF. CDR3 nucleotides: TGTGCCAGCAGCTCAGGGGATCAGCCCCAGCATTTT.

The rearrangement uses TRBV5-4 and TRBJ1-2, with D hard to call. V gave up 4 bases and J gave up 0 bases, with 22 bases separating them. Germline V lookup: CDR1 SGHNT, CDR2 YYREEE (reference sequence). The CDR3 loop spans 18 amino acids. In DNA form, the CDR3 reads TGTGCCAGCAGCCCTGTTTGGTGGGGAGACCCAGCTAACTATGGCTACACCTTC. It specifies CASSPVWWGDPANYGYTF.